Each of the 9 T cell receptor beta chains below was sequenced from the same sample in a study of CD8 T cells in Susac syndrome. It was with random hexamers that about 0.45 to 1 ug RNA was reverse transcribed. A single record per CDR3 protein comes from TCRdb applying MiXCR to the immunoSEQ multiplex PCR reads. The sample contains some 180,000 distinct CDR3 sequences, about 95% of which appear only once. The sequenced sample was CD4+ T cells from PBMCs. These receptors all come from a human donor with Susac syndrome.

The chain uses TRBV10-3 and TRBJ2-7; TRBD2 matches 8 bases. J was trimmed by 5 bases and V by 8 bases; bases with no gene match: 14. CDR1 ENHRY and CDR2 SYGVKD come from the germline V gene. The length of the CDR3 is 15 residues. CDR3 coding DNA: TGTGCCATCCAACCGGGAGGGCAGGGAGGCAACGAGCAGTACTTC. Residues: CAIQPGGQGGNEQYF.

The chain is built from TRBV29-1 and TRBJ1-1; no definite D call. The V and J ends lost 4 bases and 1 base respectively, with 10 bases between them. Germline CDR1 SQVTM, CDR2 ANQGSEA. The CDR3 has 13 amino acids. The CDR3 reads CSVGFEGNTEAFF. For the CDR3, the DNA is TGCAGCGTTGGGTTCGAAGGGAACACTGAAGCTTTCTTT.

This chain connects TRBV24-1 to TRBJ2-3, with TRBD2 matching 10 bases. CDR1 is KGHDR and CDR2 is SFDVKD in the germline V gene. Losses at the gene ends were 5 bases for V and 3 bases for J; bases not matched to a gene: 10. This CDR3 contains 17 residues. The CDR3 sequence: CATSGIPGTSDTDTQYF. The CDR3, as DNA: TGTGCCACCAGTGGGATCCCCGGGACTAGCGATACAGATACGCAGTATTTT.

The chain has TRBV30 and TRBJ2-7, with 8 bases fitting TRBD2. Unmatched junction bases numbered 7, after V lost 6 bases and J lost 6 bases. CDR3 length: 12 residues. The germline V gene has CDR1 GTSNPN and CDR2 SVGIG (reference sequence). CDR3 loop: CACKAGASEQYF. CDR3 DNA sequence: TGTGCCTGTAAAGCGGGAGCTAGCGAGCAGTACTTC.

This chain links TRBV7-9 with TRBJ1-2; TRBD1 might be the D (6 bases). There are 14 residues in the CDR3. Germline CDR1 SEHNR, CDR2 FQNEAQ (reference sequence). V lost 5 bases to trimming and J lost 2 bases, with 12 bases between them. The DNA for the CDR3 is TGTGCCAGCAGCCTACTGGACAGCAACTATGGCTACACCTTC. It encodes CASSLLDSNYGYTF.

The rearrangement uses TRBV28 and TRBJ2-5, with unresolved D. Trimming left V 4 bases short and J 2 bases short, with 8 bases between. The CDR3 sequence is 13 residues long. Per germline, CDR1 MDHEN and CDR2 SYDVKM. DNA for the CDR3: TGTGCCAGCAGTTCCGACCCACAAGAGACCCAGTACTTC. Translation gives CASSSDPQETQYF.

The V gene is TRBV2, the J gene TRBJ2-1; 14 nucleotides match TRBD2. The trim removed 7 bases at V and 8 bases at J, leaving 10 bases unmatched. Germline V CDR1 and CDR2: SNHLY, FYNNEI. The length of the CDR3 is 16 residues. DNA for the CDR3: TGTGCCAGCACCAAGGGACTAGCGGGAGTAGGGGATGAGCAGTTCTTC. Translation gives CASTKGLAGVGDEQFF.

This chain connects TRBV2 to TRBJ2-5; 9 nucleotides align to TRBD1. Per the germline V gene, CDR1 is SNHLY and CDR2 is FYNNEI. V trimming: 6 bases; J trimming: 5 bases; junction bases outside the gene matches: 7. This CDR3 region has 14 residues. CDR3 sequence (DNA): TGTGCCAGCAGCGGGACAGGGTCTGGGGAGACCCAGTACTTC. Amino acids: CASSGTGSGETQYF.

The V and J genes are TRBV4-1 and TRBJ2-1; D is possibly TRBD2 (5 bases). The CDR3 extends over 16 amino acids. V lost 3 bases, J lost 4 bases, and 16 bases lay in between. Germline CDR1 MGHRA, CDR2 YSYEKL. The CDR3 spells CASSHMGLARYNEQFF. DNA of the CDR3: TGCGCCAGCAGCCACATGGGTCTAGCTAGATACAATGAGCAGTTCTTC.